Described below is a single TCR beta chain sequence and its context. This clone's antigen is unknown. Base qualities are not provided; no much larger clone lies one nucleotide away. The data originate from a study of cytomegalovirus exposure and HLA in healthy donors (dated by TCRdb to 2016 to 2017). General notes on the study: According to an earlier analysis of 587 of the donors, about 190 million T cells yielded some 110 million unique TCR beta sequences and approximately 280 Gb of sequence data. In the later analysis, no new phenotypic data were used to find candidate immune exposures; instead, reliance was placed on TCR beta sequences and their occurrence across donors. Typing coverage differed by locus: A, B, C, DRB1 and DQB1 were typed in roughly 620-630 donors, DQA1 in roughly 510, DPA1 in 600 to 610, and DPB1 in just under 490. Roughly 300 gigabases of sequencing data and 70 million to 100 million unique TCR sequences made up an early release that covered 640 HLA-typed donors. The T cell repertoires of roughly 660 subjects were profiled by immunosequencing and related to cytomegalovirus serostatus. On average, 235,054 unique TCR beta nucleotide sequences were sequenced per donor among 300 to 500 genotyped donors of the cohort, with about 17% of those sequences being non-productive. Five DR-DQ haplotypes were treated as single units for association and clustering because of strong linkage in the cohort. Every discovery cohort repertoire had been produced on one sequencing platform. The study combined high-throughput TCR immunosequencing, statistical association of individual TCRs with disease status, and machine learning to predict cytomegalovirus infection status. In a later genetic analysis, genome-wide SNP genotypes for about 55% of the 666 donors were used, and that subset was treated as a discovery cohort. The aim of the study was to test whether cataloging public T cell receptors could identify signatures of past pathogen exposure. A separate validation cohort of some 130 different subjects was used in addition to the roughly 620-subject first cohort. A later analysis re-examined previously published TCR beta repertoires from 600 to 700 donors and added high-resolution HLA genotyping to investigate patterns of TCR occurrence. HLA typing covered class I and class II loci at four-digit resolution. To decide whether each TCR beta V gene segment behaved as functional or pseudogenic, an earlier analysis of approximately 620 of the donors relied on high-throughput TCR beta sequencing. Donor age, sex, ethnicity and CMV serostatus were compiled together with the repertoire data. The genetic ancestry cluster associated with self-reported Caucasian donors included 81% of the roughly 400 genotyped donors.

The cohort was made up of several hundred healthy bone marrow donors. At the time of sampling, every cohort member was nominally healthy, though immune exposures that went unrecorded were likely present. The donor tested CMV seropositive, placing the donor among the 289 seropositive members of the cohort. Each donor provided a peripheral blood sample, and peripheral blood mononuclear cells were used for TCR beta sequencing. Genomic DNA was extracted from the blood cell samples with the Qiagen DNeasy Blood Extraction Kit. The paper's findings and limits, for the study overall: The presence/absence analyses assumed that sequencing depth was roughly uniform across donors, and that assumption may not be true. Correlated functional status among segregating V segments might reflect linkage disequilibrium, but an unknown experimental factor could not be ruled out. Three of the identified cytomegalovirus-associated TCR beta chains were confirmed in vitro to be specific for cytomegalovirus antigens. Only TCR beta chains were sequenced in this cohort, and the absence of alpha or paired-chain data limited detectable features. Because counts were too low, some 16 rarely observed V segments, including chromosome 9 orphons, were excluded from the earlier analysis of 587 of the donors. Because the 87-base-pair reads could not distinguish some IMGT-functional V segments, including TRBV6-2 and TRBV6-3, those segments were excluded. Specific HLA alleles were associated with over 15,000 TCR beta sequences at a false discovery rate of 0.05 in a later analysis. A further reported finding was that TCR beta sequences accurately predicted the HLA-A and HLA-B alleles for most subjects in the first cohort. The authors suggested that the approach could potentially be extended to other disease states and immunological phenotypes. In a later analysis, most CMV-associated TCR beta chains were found to appear HLA-restricted, with HLA associations seemingly driven largely by CMV exposure. An association between a missense DCLRE1C variant and V-gene and J-gene trimming of TCR beta chains was found in a later genetic analysis and replicated in an independent cohort. When HLA alleles, especially DR and DQ, strongly co-occurred, TCR associations were difficult to assign to individual alleles. The sequencing pipeline was judged likely to have produced a cluster of highly shared sequence variants as a technical artifact. The study gave a list of under 200 TCR beta chains associated with cytomegalovirus. According to a later analysis, TCR association rates differed among HLA loci, with DRB1 alleles showing the most associated TCRs and HLA-C alleles showing the fewest. HLA typing was unavailable for some donors at each locus, so association tests used only the typed subset. The only immune exposure information available for the cohort was CMV serostatus. The classifier was reported to diagnose cytomegalovirus status with high specificity and sensitivity in both the original and validation cohorts. A later genetic analysis reported fewer N-insertions in productive TCRs among donors in an Asian-associated ancestry cluster than the roughly 670-donor mean. Most TCR sequences were seen in very few donors, while some public TCRs were found in many individuals. In a later analysis, HLA-associated TCR beta chains showed more clonal expansion and lower generation probabilities than non-associated chains that were equally common. In an earlier analysis of some 500 of the donors, most TCR beta V segments were observed in productive rearrangements about 90% or about 30% of the time, broadly matching IMGT annotations. In a later analysis, several top co-occurrence clusters were reported to appear linked to parvovirus B19, influenza, CMV and Epstein-Barr virus.

The CDR3 holds 16 amino acids from the cysteine to the phenylalanine. Just the 48-base CDR3 DNA is kept, in frame starting at base 1. Germline trimming: 4 bases from V, 9 bases from J; junction bases outside gene matches: 14. Looking up the germline V gene yields CDR1 KGHSH and CDR2 LQKENI. Library preparation used the immunoSEQ multiplex PCR assay. A mixture of 60 forward primers for TCR Vbeta segments and 13 reverse primers for TCR Jbeta segments was used in the multiplex PCR. The CDR3 region of rearranged TCR beta genes was amplified from genomic DNA by a multiplex PCR assay. On the Illumina HiSeq System, the amplified TCR beta libraries were sequenced as 87-base-pair reads. The authors processed their data as follows. A later analysis tallied around 82 million unique TCR beta chains across the 700 or so repertoires, and 10 million to 11 million of those chains were shared by two or more donors. To remove PCR and sequencing errors, raw reads were error-corrected and collapsed into unique sequences using a nearest-neighbor algorithm that merged closely related sequences. To assign V, D and J gene segments, CDR3 sequences were aligned to IMGT reference sequences. For a sequence to be retained, at least a six-nucleotide match to both a V gene segment and a J gene segment was required. A rearrangement was called productive if the CDR3 had no stop codons and remained in frame with V and J, and every other rearrangement was called non-productive. CDR3 was defined by IMGT convention, running from the second conserved V-encoded cysteine to the conserved J-encoded phenylalanine. The earlier analysis of about 620 of the donors excluded sequences that lacked an unambiguous match to a single V gene segment. In an earlier analysis of 587 of the donors, a V segment was called functional when productive rearrangements were above 56.7%, and segregating when the standard deviation between donors exceeded 5%. A statistical classification framework was built for diagnosing cytomegalovirus status from the catalog of TCR beta chain sequences. In a later analysis, TCR nucleotide sequences were compared against IMGT/GENE-DB human TR gene sequences so that V and J genes could be assigned. Using the TCRdist pipeline, a later analysis assigned CDR3 sequences along with most-parsimonious VDJ recombination scenarios. In a later analysis, every TCR beta chain was defined by the combination of its CDR3 amino acid sequence and its V-gene family, and reads without a unique V-gene family were dropped. A later analysis removed 450 to 600 highly shared, low-generation-probability nucleotide sequences to deal with suspected cross-contamination and a sequencing artifact. A later analysis calculated a clonal expansion index for each public chain from normalized within-repertoire ranks of inferred template counts. A later analysis computed generation probabilities with a VDJ recombination model fitted to out-of-frame rearrangements, and checked the results against IGoR. In a later analysis, TCR-TCR, TCR-HLA and TCR-CMV co-occurrence was scored with hypergeometric tests, and a repertoire-size bias correction was applied to TCR pairs. In a later analysis, false discovery rates were estimated by permuting HLA or CMV assignments 20 times. In a later analysis, co-occurring TCRs were grouped with DBSCAN, and TCRdist sequence similarity was added when clustering was performed within HLA-allele-positive subsets. Co-occurrence clustering excluded repertoires with fewer than 30,000 or more than 120,000 public chains, plus five with anomalous nucleotide sharing. TCRdb provides this immuneACCESS table in a form limited to in-frame rearrangements. Some clones are lacking; in checked studies, under half of them reflect an unresolved V gene, and why the rest are absent is not known. The V and J calls and clone size were taken over from that table, and D and trimming were inferred from the DNA. The sample table contains roughly 100,000 clones; only one count was recorded for 70% to 90% of them. Together, the top ten hold roughly 5.9% of the sample.

The sequence came from a young woman in good health and CMV-seropositive. This chain joins TRBV18 to TRBJ2-1; 8 junctional bases match TRBD2. The sequenced sample consisted of PBMCs. This receptor carries the CDR3 CASSLSSGPAGGEQFF. The DNA is as follows: TGTGCCAGCTCACTAAGTAGCGGGCCGGCGGGGGGTGAGCAGTTCTTC.